Each of the 25 T cell receptor beta chains below was sequenced from the same sample in a study of shared clonotypes between healthy human individuals. Using immunoSEQ multiplex PCR, the repertoire was profiled, and TCRdb retains in-frame clones only, with some absent. There are millions of clones in the sample; roughly 94% occur only once, and 0.1% to 0.15% lies in the top ten. The sample consisted of naive CD4+ T cells sorted from blood. Regarding subset: CD45RA+ positively selected. The receptors shown here come from a man between 18 and 29 years old in good health.

The rearrangement uses TRBV4-3 and TRBJ2-1; D possibly corresponds to TRBD2 (6 bases). Trimming cost V 0 bases and J 3 bases, with 18 bases left between them. The CDR3 is made up of 18 amino acids. The germline CDR1 and CDR2 sequences are LGHNA and YSLEER. The CDR3 loop is CASSQDPGLLLFYNEQFF. The CDR3 DNA reads TGCGCCAGCAGCCAAGATCCGGGACTCCTCCTATTCTACAATGAGCAGTTCTTC.

As regards this clone: Other DNA sequences in this specimen translate into the identical CDR3. This chain joins TRBV18 and TRBJ1-2; no firm D call. V was pared by 0 bases and J by 5 bases, with 4 bases between. This CDR3 contains 12 residues. Germline V gives CDR1 KGHSH, CDR2 LQKENI. CDR3 bases: TGTGCCAGCTCACCACCGGGTTATGGCTACACCTTC. Its protein is CASSPPGYGYTF. Looking up the rest from reference TRBV18 and TRBJ1-2 gives the full variable domain: NAGVMQNPRHLVRRRGQEARLRCSPMKGHSHVYWYRQLPEEGLKFMVYLQKENIIDESGMPKERFSAEFPKEGPSILRIQQVVRGDSAAYFCASSPPGYGYTFGSGTRLTVV.

J is TRBJ2-2 and V is TRBV15; 7 bases fit TRBD1. After removal of 0 bases from V and 1 base from J, the junction contained 5 bases not matched to a gene. CDR3 length: 17 amino acids. The V gene's germline CDR1 is LNHNV and CDR2 YYDKDF (reference sequence). The CDR3 loop reads CATSRDLQGVNTGELFF. CDR3 DNA: TGTGCCACCAGCAGAGATCTGCAGGGGGTGAACACCGGGGAGCTGTTTTTT.

The gene calls are TRBV25-1 and TRBJ1-5; 9 bases fit TRBD1. The CDR3 has 13 residues. J was trimmed by 7 bases and V by 6 bases; bases with no gene match: 4. The germline CDR1 and CDR2 sequences are MGHDK and SYGVNS. CDR3 residues: CASSPTGGQPQHF. In nucleotides, the CDR3 is TGTGCCAGCAGCCCGACAGGGGGGCAGCCCCAGCATTTT.

V and J are TRBV19 and TRBJ2-4; 7 nucleotides match TRBD1. V dropped 9 bases and J dropped 2; count of bases not matched to a gene: 7. In germline, CDR1 is LNHDA, CDR2 SQIVND (reference sequence). The length of the CDR3 is 14 residues. The CDR3 sequence: CASCQGVSKNIQYF. In DNA form, the CDR3 reads TGTGCCAGCTGCCAGGGGGTATCCAAAAACATTCAGTACTTC.

The chain has TRBV19 and TRBJ1-1; maybe TRBD1 (6 bases). V lost 5 bases, J lost 10 bases, and 14 bases lay in between. The CDR3 extends over 12 amino acids. CDR1 LNHDA and CDR2 SQIVND come from the germline V gene (reference sequence). CDR3 sequence: CASSVRGTPAFF. As DNA, the CDR3 is TGTGCCAGTAGTGTGCGCGGGACACCAGCTTTCTTT.

Concerning this clone: The same CDR3 can be traced to other DNA sequences in this sample. The rearrangement links TRBV7-9 to TRBJ2-7; D perhaps matches TRBD1 (5 bases). V lost 5 bases and J lost 2, with 10 bases in between. This CDR3 region has 13 residues. Germline loops: CDR1 SEHNR, CDR2 FQNEAQ (reference sequence). The CDR3: CASSPGSPYEQYF. In DNA, the CDR3 is TGTGCCAGCAGCCCAGGGTCCCCCTACGAGCAGTACTTC.

The chain's CDR3 is CTSSPKDRATRYTEAFF. CDR3 bases: TGCACCAGCAGCCCTAAAGACAGGGCTACTAGGTACACTGAAGCTTTCTTT. The chain has TRBV1 and TRBJ1-1; the DNA was not compared with TRBD1, the D call given in the table. TRBV1 corresponds to a pseudogene. The CDR3 spans 17 residues.

V and J are TRBV5-1 and TRBJ2-5, with D hard to call. The CDR3 runs 14 residues. The germline V gene encodes CDR1 SGHRS and CDR2 YFSETQ. The V gene lost 7 bases and the J gene lost 1 base, with 14 bases spanning the gap. CDR3 region: CASAAGSLQETQYF. CDR3 sequence (DNA): TGCGCCAGCGCGGCCGGAAGCCTCCAAGAGACCCAGTACTTC.

The V call is TRBV5-1, the J call TRBJ2-3, with D possibly being TRBD2 (5 bases). Trimming left V 4 bases short and J 4 bases short, with 13 bases between. Germline lookup yields CDR1 SGHRS and CDR2 YFSETQ. The CDR3 consists of 14 residues. CDR3 bases: TGCGCCAGCAGCCAGGTCCGGGGAGCAGATACGCAGTATTTT. Translated: CASSQVRGADTQYF.

The genes are TRBV9 and TRBJ2-2; D unclear. The CDR3 contains 15 residues. From germline, CDR1 is SGDLS and CDR2 YYNGEE. V was pared by 6 bases and J by 6 bases, with 18 bases between. CDR3 coding DNA: TGTGCCAGCAACCCAAATCAGGACCCACCCGGGGAGCTGTTTTTT. Its protein product is CASNPNQDPPGELFF.

The gene calls are TRBV28 and TRBJ1-5; 8 bases match TRBD1. The CDR3 extends over 16 amino acids. J gave up 6 bases and V 3 bases, and 10 bases lay outside the gene matches. Germline V CDR1 and CDR2: MDHEN, SYDVKM. CDR3 nucleotide sequence: TGTGCCAGCAGTTTTTCCTGGACAGGGAGTGGTCAGCCCCAGCATTTT. This encodes CASSFSWTGSGQPQHF. Looking up the rest from reference TRBV28 and TRBJ1-5 gives the full variable domain: DVKVTQSSRYLVKRTGEKVFLECVQDMDHENMFWYRQDPGLGLRLIYFSYDVKMKEKGDIPEGYSVSREKKERFSLILESASTNQTSMYLCASSFSWTGSGQPQHFGDGTRLSIL.

This clone was seen only once. V usage is TRBV7-9 and J usage is TRBJ2-7, with 10 positions matching TRBD1. Germline V gene data show CDR1 as SEHNR and CDR2 as FQNEAQ (reference sequence). The V gene end was trimmed by 5 bases and the J gene end by 1 base; junction bases not matched to a gene: 8. This CDR3 spans 16 amino acids. CDR3 region: CASSQLGTGASYEQYF. CDR3 nucleotides: TGTGCCAGCAGCCAACTGGGGACAGGGGCTTCCTACGAGCAGTACTTC.

The chain carries TRBV7-9 and TRBJ2-1, with D hard to call. Trimming pared 5 bases from V and 6 bases from J, leaving 14 bases between. Germline-derived CDR1 and CDR2 are SEHNR and FQNEAQ (reference sequence). There are 14 residues in the CDR3. Written as DNA, the CDR3 is TGTGCCAGCAGCCGGGCGCACCCGACCAATGAGCAGTTCTTC. Amino acid sequence: CASSRAHPTNEQFF.

The CDR3: CASSDDRTSYEQYF. The CDR3 region has the DNA TGTGCCAGCAGTGACGACAGGACTTCCTACGAGCAGTACTTC. The genes are TRBV2 and TRBJ2-7, with a possible D match to TRBD1 (6 bases). This CDR3 comprises 14 residues. Trimming took 3 bases from V and 1 from J, leaving 10 bases between them. Germline CDR1 SNHLY, CDR2 FYNNEI. The variable domain in full, with the rest retrieved from reference TRBV2 and TRBJ2-7, is EPEVTQTPSHQVTQMGQEVILRCVPISNHLYFYWYRQILGQKVEFLVSFYNNEISEKSEIFDDQFSVERPDGSNFTLKIRSTKLEDSAMYFCASSDDRTSYEQYFGPGTRLTVT.

The rearrangement links TRBV6-1 to TRBJ1-6; no definite D call. CDR3 length equals 15 residues. Trimming took 7 bases from V and 3 from J, leaving 13 bases between them. From germline, CDR1 is MNHNS and CDR2 SASEGT. In DNA form, the CDR3 reads TGTGCCAGCACCATGGACGGGGACTATAATTCACCCCTCCACTTT. It translates to CASTMDGDYNSPLHF.

This clone was seen a single time. The V gene is TRBV6-5, the J gene TRBJ1-2; D perhaps matches TRBD1 (5 bases). The ends were cut back, 10 bases at V and 2 bases at J, with 17 bases in the middle. This CDR3 has 14 amino acids. In germline, CDR1 is MNHEY, CDR2 SVGAGI. CDR3 DNA sequence: TGTGCCACCCACGGGGGGGGTAAGAACTATGGCTACACCTTC. Protein sequence: CATHGGGKNYGYTF.

This clone was observed a single time. Different DNA sequences within this sample yield the same CDR3. This rearrangement joins TRBV19 to TRBJ1-1; possible D gene TRBD1, 6 bases. The V gene's germline CDR1 is LNHDA and CDR2 SQIVND (reference sequence). V gave up 4 bases and J gave up 2 bases, with 8 bases separating them. The CDR3 has 13 residues. CDR3 coding DNA: TGTGCCAGTAGTACGGGGGCTAACACTGAAGCTTTCTTT. Amino acids: CASSTGANTEAFF.

DNA for the CDR3: TGTGCCAGCAGGAAACAGGGAACCCCTGGGGAGCAGTACTTC. Translated, it gives CASRKQGTPGEQYF. This chain uses TRBV27 with TRBJ2-7, with TRBD1 as a possible D gene (6 bases). This CDR3 is built from 14 residues. V gave up 6 bases and J gave up 7 bases, with 19 bases separating them. Per the germline V gene, CDR1 is MNHEY and CDR2 is SMNVEV (reference sequence).

The rearrangement links TRBV6-5 to TRBJ1-1; D is undetermined. In germline, CDR1 is MNHEY, CDR2 SVGAGI. V was clipped by 6 bases and J by 7 bases, with 15 bases between them. CDR3 length: 13 amino acids. In nucleotides, the CDR3 is TGTGCCAGCAGCCCCTGGAACACGGGTGAAGCTTTCTTT. Translation gives CASSPWNTGEAFF.

The chain links TRBV9 to TRBJ2-3, with unresolved D. V was clipped by 0 bases and J by 4 bases, with 9 bases between them. The germline V gene encodes CDR1 SGDLS and CDR2 YYNGEE. The CDR3 is 14 residues long. The CDR3 is CASSVAPTPDTQYF. The CDR3 DNA sequence: TGTGCCAGCAGCGTAGCTCCGACTCCAGATACGCAGTATTTT.

This chain connects TRBV18 to TRBJ2-7; 12 bases fit TRBD1. The CDR3 length is 17 residues. Germline V gene data show CDR1 as KGHSH and CDR2 as LQKENI. Germline trimming cut 0 bases from V and 1 base from J; bases unmatched to any gene: 4. The CDR3 is CASSPPGQGAGSYEQYF. The DNA of the CDR3 is TGTGCCAGCTCACCACCGGGACAGGGGGCAGGTTCCTACGAGCAGTACTTC. The whole variable domain, remainder taken from reference TRBV18 and TRBJ2-7, is NAGVMQNPRHLVRRRGQEARLRCSPMKGHSHVYWYRQLPEEGLKFMVYLQKENIIDESGMPKERFSAEFPKEGPSILRIQQVVRGDSAAYFCASSPPGQGAGSYEQYFGPGTRLTVT.

This chain joins TRBV5-1 and TRBJ1-6; possible D gene TRBD1, 6 bases. V lost 0 bases, J lost 7 bases, and 17 bases lay in between. The CDR3 has 17 amino acids. CDR1 is SGHRS, CDR2 YFSETQ, per germline. The CDR3 DNA reads TGCGCCAGCAGCTTGGGGGGATCTACAGGGCTGAATTCACCCCTCCACTTT. Translated: CASSLGGSTGLNSPLHF.

As regards this clone: Other DNA variants within this sample encode the same CDR3. The chain is built from TRBV30 and TRBJ1-5; D is perhaps TRBD1 (5 bases). From germline, CDR1 is GTSNPN and CDR2 SVGIG (reference sequence). The CDR3 spans 14 residues. V was trimmed by 0 bases and J by 3 bases, leaving 9 bases between them. The CDR3 region is CAWSVAGANQPQHF. CDR3 nucleotides: TGTGCCTGGAGTGTTGCCGGGGCCAATCAGCCCCAGCATTTT.

This sequence joins TRBV10-3 and TRBJ2-7, with unresolved D. The CDR3 runs 12 residues. Germline-derived CDR1 and CDR2 are ENHRY and SYGVKD. V gave up 5 bases and J gave up 3 bases, with 8 bases separating them. This CDR3 reads CAISSKDYEQYF. The CDR3 bases are TGTGCCATCAGTTCCAAGGACTACGAGCAGTACTTC.